A selection of T cell receptor beta chains follows, all from one sample in a study of cytomegalovirus exposure and HLA in healthy donors. Here immunoSEQ multiplex PCR was the method, and the copy in TCRdb shows in-frame clones only, minus some. The sample shows under 300,000 clones, roughly 70% of them seen only once. Sequencing was carried out using PBMCs. All receptors come from a female donor in good health and CMV-seronegative. Each CDR3 is given with its conserved first and last residue. D genes are given only for firm matches. Where a row states a size, it is once, few, many or the class of an expanded clone; other rows omit it.

V: TRBV27
J: TRBJ2-5
D: TRBD2
size: -
DNA: TGTGCCAGTACAACTAGCGGCCAAGAGACCCAGTACTTC
CDR3: CASTTSGQETQYF

V: TRBV4-2
J: TRBJ2-7
D: TRBD2
size: -
DNA: TGTGCCAGCAGCCAAGAAGTAGCGGGAGGAGGGCACGAGCAGTACTTC
CDR3: CASSQEVAGGGHEQYF

V: TRBV7-7
J: TRBJ2-5
D: TRBD2
size: -
DNA: TGTGCCAGCAGCTTAGGCGGGAGGGGGGAGACCCAGTACTTC
CDR3: CASSLGGRGETQYF

V: TRBV6-5
J: TRBJ2-2
D: -
size: -
DNA: TGTGCCAGCAGTTACGCAGGGGTCACCGGGGAGCTGTTTTTT
CDR3: CASSYAGVTGELFF

V: TRBV6-1
J: TRBJ1-5
D: TRBD1
size: -
DNA: TGTGCCAGCAGTGAAGCAAGGACAGGGGTGAAAAATCAGCCCCAGCATTTT
CDR3: CASSEARTGVKNQPQHF

V: TRBV5-1
J: TRBJ2-1
D: -
size: -
DNA: TGCGCCAGCAGCTTGGATGGGGCCCCTACCTACAATGAGCAGTTCTTC
CDR3: CASSLDGAPTYNEQFF

V: TRBV5-6
J: TRBJ2-5
D: TRBD1
size: -
DNA: TGTGCCAGCAGCTTGGACAGGGGCTCCCAAGAGACCCAGTACTTC
CDR3: CASSLDRGSQETQYF

V: TRBV28
J: TRBJ2-6
D: -
size: -
DNA: TGTGCCAGCAGTCCCTCCAAGGCTGGACTCTCTGGGGCCAACGTCCTGACTTTC
CDR3: CASSPSKAGLSGANVLTF

V: TRBV6-5
J: TRBJ2-4
D: TRBD2
size: -
DNA: TGTGCCAGCAGGGCCGGGGGGATAAACATTCAGTACTTC
CDR3: CASRAGGINIQYF

V: TRBV7-9
J: TRBJ2-3
D: TRBD1
size: -
DNA: TGTGCCAGCAGCCCTCGGACAGGGAACAGAGGCACAGATACGCAGTATTTT
CDR3: CASSPRTGNRGTDTQYF

V: TRBV5-3
J: TRBJ2-1
D: TRBD1
size: once
DNA: TGTGCCAGAAGCCCCAGGGGGAAGTGGCAGTTCTTC
CDR3: CARSPRGKWQFF

V: TRBV7-9
J: TRBJ2-5
D: -
size: -
DNA: TGTGCCAGCAGCTCCGATTGGGAGGTTCGGGAGACCCAGTACTTC
CDR3: CASSSDWEVRETQYF

V: TRBV19
J: TRBJ1-1
D: -
size: -
DNA: TGTGCCAGTAGTTGGGGGGGGGACACTGAAGCTTTCTTT
CDR3: CASSWGGDTEAFF

V: TRBV5-8
J: TRBJ2-7
D: TRBD2
size: -
DNA: TGTGCCAGCAGCTTTCTAGCGGGAGACTACGAGCAGTACTTC
CDR3: CASSFLAGDYEQYF

V: TRBV29-1
J: TRBJ2-7
D: TRBD1
size: -
DNA: TGCAGCGTTGAGGGACAGGGGTTAAACGAGCAGTACTTC
CDR3: CSVEGQGLNEQYF

V: TRBV6-5
J: TRBJ2-1
D: -
size: -
DNA: TGTGCCAGCAGTTACGCGGCGCAGGGTCCTAATGAGCAGTTCTTC
CDR3: CASSYAAQGPNEQFF

V: TRBV21-1
J: TRBJ2-3
D: -
size: -
DNA: TGTGCCAGCCCCACTAAGGGAGGGCCGCTTACCGCCTCCTTAAACACAGATACGCAGTATTTT
CDR3: CASPTKGGPLTASLNTDTQYF

V: TRBV2
J: TRBJ2-4
D: TRBD2
size: few
DNA: TGTGCCAGCAGGGGAAGGGTTCAGGGAGGGAACATTCAGTACTTC
CDR3: CASRGRVQGGNIQYF

V: TRBV4-2
J: TRBJ1-5
D: TRBD1
size: -
DNA: TGTGCCAGCAGCCAAGATCGGCAGGGGGCTGGACAGCCCCAGCATTTT
CDR3: CASSQDRQGAGQPQHF

V: TRBV5-4
J: TRBJ1-1
D: -
size: -
DNA: TGTGCCAGCAGCTTAGCGAGTGGCACTGAAGCTTTCTTT
CDR3: CASSLASGTEAFF

V: TRBV4-1
J: TRBJ2-5
D: -
size: -
DNA: TGCGCCAGCAGCCAAGTGTCACTACAAGAGACCCAGTACTTC
CDR3: CASSQVSLQETQYF

V: TRBV19
J: TRBJ1-2
D: -
size: once
DNA: TGTGCCAGTAGTATAGATGGAGTTTATGGCTACACCTTC
CDR3: CASSIDGVYGYTF

V: TRBV28
J: TRBJ1-5
D: TRBD1
size: once
DNA: TGTGCCAGCAGTCCCGCAGGGGGCGCGGGTCAGCCCCAGCATTTT
CDR3: CASSPAGGAGQPQHF

V: TRBV9
J: TRBJ1-3
D: TRBD1
size: -
DNA: TGTGCCAGCAGTGGGACAGGCTCTGGAAACACCATATATTTT
CDR3: CASSGTGSGNTIYF

V: TRBV5-4
J: TRBJ1-1
D: TRBD1
size: -
DNA: TGTGCCAGCAGCTTGGCGGGACAGGGGAACACTGAAGCTTTCTTT
CDR3: CASSLAGQGNTEAFF

V: TRBV4-1
J: TRBJ1-1
D: -
size: -
DNA: TGCGCCAGCAGCCAGAATACTTTCAGGGGCCTGAACACTGAAGCTTTCTTT
CDR3: CASSQNTFRGLNTEAFF

V: TRBV2
J: TRBJ1-5
D: -
size: -
DNA: TGTACCAGCAGGACTGACAGTTATAGCAATCAGCCCCAGCATTTT
CDR3: CTSRTDSYSNQPQHF

V: TRBV5-1
J: TRBJ2-7
D: TRBD2
size: few
DNA: TGCGCCAGCAGCTTGGAGGTAGCGGGAGGGAACGAGCAGTACTTC
CDR3: CASSLEVAGGNEQYF

V: TRBV29-1
J: TRBJ2-3
D: -
size: once
DNA: TGCAGCGTTGGACACACAGATACGCAGTATTTT
CDR3: CSVGHTDTQYF

V: TRBV28
J: TRBJ2-7
D: TRBD2
size: -
DNA: TGTGCCAGCAGTCTCGAAGCGGGAGGGTACTACGAGCAGTACTTC
CDR3: CASSLEAGGYYEQYF

V: TRBV7-9
J: TRBJ1-6
D: TRBD1
size: -
DNA: TGTGCCAGCAGCCTGGGACAGGGCTCACCCCTCCACTTT
CDR3: CASSLGQGSPLHF

V: TRBV12-5
J: TRBJ1-1
D: -
size: few
DNA: TGTGCTAGTGGCCTCCCGAGTACCACTGAAGCTTTCTTT
CDR3: CASGLPSTTEAFF

V: TRBV5-6
J: TRBJ2-7
D: TRBD1
size: few
DNA: TGTGCCAGCAGCCTTGACAGGGGCTACGAGCAGTACTTC
CDR3: CASSLDRGYEQYF

V: TRBV6-1
J: TRBJ1-2
D: TRBD1
size: few
DNA: TGTGCCAGCAGTGAAACGGACAGGGGGGATGGCTACACCTTC
CDR3: CASSETDRGDGYTF

V: TRBV18
J: TRBJ1-2
D: -
size: few
DNA: TGTGCCAGCTCACCCATTCTTCTAGACGGCTACACCTTC
CDR3: CASSPILLDGYTF

V: TRBV27
J: TRBJ2-7
D: -
size: -
DNA: TGTGCCAGCAGTTTAGCTGTCGGTACCTACGAGCAGTACTTC
CDR3: CASSLAVGTYEQYF

V: TRBV21-1
J: TRBJ2-1
D: -
size: -
DNA: TGTGCCAGCAGCAAAAAAAGAGGACAGGGTGATGAGCAGTTCTTC
CDR3: CASSKKRGQGDEQFF

V: TRBV10-3
J: TRBJ2-7
D: TRBD2
size: few
DNA: TGTGCCATCAGTGGGGGGGGGCCTAGCGGGTTATACGAGCAGTACTTC
CDR3: CAISGGGPSGLYEQYF

V: TRBV5-4
J: TRBJ2-5
D: -
size: -
DNA: TGTGCCAGCAGCTTGGCTGGGCGAGAGACCCAGTACTTC
CDR3: CASSLAGRETQYF

V: TRBV5-4
J: TRBJ2-1
D: -
size: -
DNA: TGTGCCAGCAGCCCTGGGGGCCTCAGAGAGTTCTTC
CDR3: CASSPGGLREFF

V: TRBV7-9
J: TRBJ2-1
D: -
size: -
DNA: TGTGCCAGCAGCTGGGGGGGCGCGGGCAATGAGCAGTTCTTC
CDR3: CASSWGGAGNEQFF

V: TRBV30
J: TRBJ2-7
D: -
size: few
DNA: TGTGCCTGGAGTGACAGGCGCTTTTCCTACGAGCAGTACTTC
CDR3: CAWSDRRFSYEQYF

V: TRBV6-5
J: TRBJ1-2
D: TRBD1
size: once
DNA: TGTGCCAGCAGACCCTCCGGACAGGGGTATGGCTACACCTTC
CDR3: CASRPSGQGYGYTF

V: TRBV27
J: TRBJ2-7
D: -
size: few
DNA: TGTGCCAGCAGTCCCACAGCCCTCCTTTACGAGCAGTACTTC
CDR3: CASSPTALLYEQYF

V: TRBV29-1
J: TRBJ2-3
D: TRBD2
size: -
DNA: TGCAGCGCCTCCCTAGCCACTAGCGAAGATACGCAGTATTTT
CDR3: CSASLATSEDTQYF

V: TRBV6-1
J: TRBJ1-1
D: TRBD1
size: -
DNA: TGTGCCAGCAGTGAGAGGACAGGGGGCGCGGAGAACACTGAAGCTTTCTTT
CDR3: CASSERTGGAENTEAFF

V: TRBV19
J: TRBJ1-2
D: TRBD1
size: -
DNA: TGTGCCAGTACAAACAGGGGGAATGGCTACACCTTC
CDR3: CASTNRGNGYTF

V: TRBV25-1
J: TRBJ2-1
D: -
size: -
DNA: -
CDR3: CASSTSGAEQFF

V: TRBV7-9
J: TRBJ1-2
D: -
size: -
DNA: TGTGCCAGCACTGACTACCTGGGCTATGGCTACACCTTC
CDR3: CASTDYLGYGYTF

V: TRBV27
J: TRBJ2-4
D: -
size: -
DNA: TGTGCCAGCAGTTTACTGGCGGGAAACATTCAGTACTTC
CDR3: CASSLLAGNIQYF

V: TRBV27
J: TRBJ2-1
D: -
size: -
DNA: TGTGCCAGCAGCCTCCCCGGGATTGAGCAGTTCTTC
CDR3: CASSLPGIEQFF

V: TRBV5-1
J: TRBJ2-2
D: -
size: -
DNA: TGCGCCAGCAGCTTGGTTCCCGCGGGAAGCACCGGGGAGCTGTTTTTT
CDR3: CASSLVPAGSTGELFF

V: TRBV18
J: TRBJ2-1
D: -
size: -
DNA: TGTGCCAGCTCACCAACAGGACCGGGGGAAGATGAGCAGTTCTTC
CDR3: CASSPTGPGEDEQFF

V: TRBV4-2
J: TRBJ2-3
D: TRBD2
size: -
DNA: TGTGCCAGCAGCCAAGGTTGGGCTAGCGGGAGAGCAGATACGCAGTATTTT
CDR3: CASSQGWASGRADTQYF

V: TRBV6-1
J: TRBJ2-1
D: TRBD2
size: -
DNA: TGTGCCAGCAGTGAGAGGCCTAGCGGCCCACCGCGGGATGAGCAGTTCTTC
CDR3: CASSERPSGPPRDEQFF